The rows below give T cell receptor beta chains drawn from one sample of a study of cytomegalovirus exposure and HLA in healthy donors. Generated by immunoSEQ multiplex PCR, the TCRdb table keeps only in-frame clones and is missing some. Of about 150,000 clones in the sample, over 60% were seen once. Sequencing used PBMCs. These TCRs come from a woman in her thirties or forties in good health and CMV-seronegative. Both conserved end residues are part of each CDR3. D genes are given only for firm matches. Clone size is stated in some rows and not others, as once, few, many or a class when expanded.

D gene	clone size	CDR3 length	V gene	J gene	CDR3 protein	CDR3 DNA
.	.	15	TRBV5-1	TRBJ1-2	CASSLMGLADYGYTF	TGCGCCAGCAGCTTGATGGGGCTTGCGGACTATGGCTACACCTTC
TRBD1	.	13	TRBV25-1	TRBJ1-2	CASSQTGIYGYTF	TGTGCCAGCAGCCAGACAGGGATCTATGGCTACACCTTC
TRBD1	.	15	TRBV6-1	TRBJ2-5	CASSLSGTGLETQYF	TGTGCCAGCTCTTTATCCGGGACAGGGCTAGAGACCCAGTACTTC
.	.	14	TRBV11-2	TRBJ2-7	CASSLQGLGNEQYF	TGTGCCAGCAGCCTCCAGGGTTTAGGCAACGAGCAGTACTTC
TRBD1	.	16	TRBV6-1	TRBJ1-5	CASSETAGGNNQPQHF	TGTGCCAGCAGTGAGACGGCAGGGGGTAATAATCAGCCCCAGCATTTT
TRBD1	.	13	TRBV6-5	TRBJ2-2	CASSPDRAGELFF	TGTGCCAGCAGCCCTGACAGGGCCGGGGAGCTGTTTTTT
.	once	15	TRBV10-3	TRBJ1-5	CAISEGAASNQPQHF	TGTGCCATCAGTGAAGGGGCGGCTAGCAATCAGCCCCAGCATTTT
TRBD1	.	14	TRBV10-3	TRBJ2-1	CAMRGQGNYNEQFF	TGTGCCATGAGGGGACAGGGCAACTACAATGAGCAGTTCTTC
.	.	15	TRBV19	TRBJ1-5	CASSIDLSGYQPQHF	TGTGCCAGTAGTATAGATCTGTCAGGGTATCAGCCCCAGCATTTT
TRBD1	.	15	TRBV4-1	TRBJ1-2	CASSQEGDRVRGYTF	TGCGCCAGCAGCCAAGAGGGTGACAGGGTGAGGGGCTACACCTTC
.	.	14	TRBV6-5	TRBJ2-5	CASSLRFMEETQYF	TGTGCCAGCAGTCTCCGATTTATGGAGGAGACCCAGTACTTC
.	.	15	TRBV28	TRBJ1-2	CASSLSQGRDYGYTF	TGTGCCAGCAGTTTATCCCAGGGGCGGGACTATGGCTACACCTTC
TRBD1	.	13	TRBV5-4	TRBJ2-1	CASRSDRDNEQFF	TGTGCCAGCAGATCTGACAGGGATAATGAGCAGTTCTTC
TRBD1	.	17	TRBV28	TRBJ1-3	CASSLPRRDRTGNTIYF	TGTGCCAGCAGTTTACCCCGAAGGGACAGAACGGGAAACACCATATATTTT
.	.	17	TRBV6-4	TRBJ2-3	CASSVQGDPYNTDTQYF	TGTGCCAGCAGTGTTCAAGGAGACCCCTACAACACAGATACGCAGTATTTT
.	.	13	TRBV10-1	TRBJ1-1	CASSGGVNTEAFF	TGCGCCAGCTCGGGAGGGGTGAACACTGAAGCTTTCTTT
TRBD1	few	16	TRBV5-1	TRBJ2-5	CASSPLPKDRQETQYF	TGCGCCAGCAGCCCCCTCCCCAAGGACAGGCAAGAGACCCAGTACTTC
TRBD2	.	18	TRBV5-1	TRBJ2-2	CASSPVQREGQGTGELFF	TGCGCCAGCAGCCCGGTCCAGCGGGAGGGCCAGGGCACCGGGGAGCTGTTTTTT
TRBD1	.	13	TRBV6-5	TRBJ1-2	CGVTGQGYHGYTF	TGTGGTGTAACGGGACAGGGGTATCATGGCTACACCTTC
.	.	14	TRBV11-3	TRBJ2-1	CASSLRSSYNEQFF	TGTGCCAGCAGCTTACGGAGCTCCTACAATGAGCAGTTCTTC
TRBD1	.	16	TRBV28	TRBJ1-3	CASSLSGQGALNTIYF	TGTGCCAGCAGTTTATCCGGACAGGGGGCTCTAAACACCATATATTTT
.	.	15	TRBV5-1	TRBJ1-3	CASSSGPGRGNTIYF	TGCGCCAGCAGCTCAGGGCCAGGCAGGGGAAACACCATATATTTT
.	.	13	TRBV9	TRBJ1-1	CASSVRPNTEAFF	TGTGCCAGCAGCGTGCGGCCGAACACTGAAGCTTTCTTT
.	.	13	TRBV7-7	TRBJ2-5	CASARQVRETQYF	TGTGCTAGCGCCCGACAGGTCCGGGAGACCCAGTACTTC
.	.	17	TRBV7-9	TRBJ2-2	CASSIYWARRDTGELFF	TGTGCCAGCAGCATATATTGGGCCCGTAGAGACACCGGGGAGCTGTTTTTT
TRBD1	.	13	TRBV29-1	TRBJ2-7	CSVEGTGAYEQYF	TGCAGCGTTGAAGGGACAGGGGCCTACGAGCAGTACTTC
TRBD1	.	15	TRBV19	TRBJ2-2	CASSTRTGNTGELFF	TGTGCCAGTAGCACCAGGACAGGGAACACCGGGGAGCTGTTTTTT
.	.	15	TRBV6-5	TRBJ1-2	CASNPARGGIYGYTF	TGTGCCAGCAATCCCGCGAGGGGGGGGATCTATGGCTACACCTTC
.	.	15	TRBV5-6	TRBJ2-7	CASSLWGHRSYEQYF	TGTGCCAGCAGCTTGTGGGGCCATAGGTCCTACGAGCAGTACTTC
.	.	18	TRBV21-1	TRBJ2-3	CASSNPGQGSPSTDTQYF	TGTGCCAGCAGCAACCCGGGACAGGGGTCTCCTAGCACAGATACGCAGTATTTT
.	.	18	TRBV6-1	TRBJ2-7	CASSEAFPSWTATYEQYF	TGTGCCAGCAGTGAAGCCTTTCCTTCGTGGACAGCGACTTACGAGCAGTACTTC
TRBD1	.	15	TRBV10-3	TRBJ1-1	CAISDRTGENTEAFF	TGTGCCATCAGTGATCGGACAGGAGAGAACACTGAAGCTTTCTTT
TRBD1	.	16	TRBV27	TRBJ1-3	CASSPRSTGEGNTIYF	TGTGCCAGCAGCCCACGGTCTACAGGGGAGGGAAACACCATATATTTT
TRBD2	.	18	TRBV15	TRBJ2-1	CATSRDPEGLAGHNEQFF	TGTGCCACCAGCAGAGATCCGGAAGGACTAGCGGGGCACAATGAGCAGTTCTTC
TRBD1	.	13	TRBV6-5	TRBJ1-2	CASTRTGNYGYTF	TGTGCCAGCACCAGGACAGGGAACTATGGCTACACCTTC
TRBD1	.	15	TRBV5-8	TRBJ2-2	CASSRTGANTGELFF	TGTGCCAGCAGCCGCACAGGGGCTAACACCGGGGAGCTGTTTTTT
.	.	17	TRBV2	TRBJ2-1	CASSATADGFSYNEQFF	TGTGCCAGCAGTGCGACGGCCGACGGGTTCTCCTACAATGAGCAGTTCTTC
TRBD1	.	13	TRBV6-4	TRBJ1-2	CASSPWTGDGYTF	TGTGCCAGCAGTCCTTGGACAGGGGACGGCTACACCTTC
TRBD2	.	16	TRBV7-8	TRBJ2-7	CASSLREGNPPGEQYF	TGTGCCAGCAGCTTAAGGGAGGGGAATCCACCCGGCGAGCAGTACTTC
.	few	15	TRBV6-1	TRBJ1-1	CASRSWTEGNTEAFF	TGTGCCAGCAGATCCTGGACAGAAGGGAACACTGAAGCTTTCTTT
.	.	14	TRBV10-3	TRBJ2-3	CAITLSGSTDTQYF	TGTGCCATCACTTTAAGCGGGAGCACAGATACGCAGTATTTT
.	.	15	TRBV27	TRBJ2-5	CASSPGGRTEETQYF	TGTGCCAGCAGTCCCGGTGGCCGTACAGAAGAGACCCAGTACTTC
.	.	12	TRBV29-1	TRBJ1-1	CSVIRVNTEAFF	TGCAGCGTTATTCGGGTGAACACTGAAGCTTTCTTT
.	.	13	TRBV11-3	TRBJ2-5	CASRRRVPETQYF	TGTGCCAGCAGGCGCAGGGTACCGGAGACCCAGTACTTC
TRBD1	few	14	TRBV30	TRBJ1-1	CAWSGTGKVTEAFF	TGTGCCTGGAGTGGGACAGGGAAGGTCACTGAAGCTTTCTTT
.	few	16	TRBV5-1	TRBJ1-2	CASSLARDTFNYGYTF	TGCGCCAGCAGCTTGGCCCGGGACACCTTTAACTATGGCTACACCTTC
TRBD1	.	16	TRBV30	TRBJ2-7	CAWRGRTGSFSYEQYF	TGTGCCTGGAGGGGACGGACAGGGTCCTTTTCCTACGAGCAGTACTTC
TRBD2	.	15	TRBV13	TRBJ2-7	CASSSQLAGGYEQYF	TGTGCCAGCAGCTCCCAACTAGCGGGTGGATACGAGCAGTACTTC
TRBD1	.	15	TRBV6-1	TRBJ2-2	CASSARDRGTGELFF	TGTGCCAGCAGTGCCCGGGACAGGGGCACCGGGGAGCTGTTTTTT
.	.	13	TRBV15	TRBJ1-6	CATSGDLVSPLHF	TGTGCCACCAGCGGAGACCTAGTTTCACCCCTCCACTTT
.	few	15	TRBV6-5	TRBJ2-1	CASSYSSGGHNEQFF	TGTGCCAGCAGTTACTCTTCCGGGGGGCACAATGAGCAGTTCTTC
TRBD1	.	16	TRBV5-1	TRBJ2-5	CASSRTGNRVQETQYF	TGCGCCAGCAGCAGGACAGGGAACCGCGTCCAAGAGACCCAGTACTTC
.	once	15	TRBV4-1	TRBJ2-7	CASSQLPDWTYEQYF	TGCGCCAGCAGCCAACTACCCGACTGGACCTACGAGCAGTACTTC
TRBD2	.	17	TRBV7-9	TRBJ2-2	CASSGRLAGGRGGELFF	TGTGCCAGCAGCGGGAGACTAGCGGGAGGAAGAGGCGGGGAGCTGTTTTTT
TRBD1	.	16	TRBV18	TRBJ2-5	CASSPLPPGQGETQYF	TGTGCCAGCTCACCACTCCCCCCGGGACAGGGGGAGACCCAGTACTTC
.	.	13	TRBV7-2	TRBJ2-6	CASSPNGAGVLTF	TGTGCCAGCAGCCCCAACGGTGCCGGCGTCCTGACTTTC
.	.	12	TRBV4-1	TRBJ1-2	CASSQEWGGYTF	TGCGCCAGCAGCCAAGAATGGGGCGGCTACACCTTC
TRBD2	.	16	TRBV5-1	TRBJ2-7	CAGSYSSGTRRHEQYF	TGCGCCGGCAGCTATTCATCCGGGACTAGAAGGCACGAGCAGTACTTC
TRBD1	few	14	TRBV6-5	TRBJ2-7	CASSPTGGQNEQYF	TGTGCCAGCAGCCCTACAGGGGGTCAAAACGAGCAGTACTTC